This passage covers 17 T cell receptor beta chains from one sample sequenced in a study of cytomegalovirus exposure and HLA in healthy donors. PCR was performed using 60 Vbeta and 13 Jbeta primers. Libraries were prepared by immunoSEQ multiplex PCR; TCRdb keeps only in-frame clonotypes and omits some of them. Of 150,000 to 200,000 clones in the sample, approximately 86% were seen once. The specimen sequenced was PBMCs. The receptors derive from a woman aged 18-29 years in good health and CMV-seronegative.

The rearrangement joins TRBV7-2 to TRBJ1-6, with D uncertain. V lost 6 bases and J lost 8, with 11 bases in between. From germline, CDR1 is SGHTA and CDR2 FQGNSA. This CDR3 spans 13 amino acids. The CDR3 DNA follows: TGTGCCAGCAGGAACGCGTTCGATTCACCCCTCCACTTT. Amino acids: CASRNAFDSPLHF.

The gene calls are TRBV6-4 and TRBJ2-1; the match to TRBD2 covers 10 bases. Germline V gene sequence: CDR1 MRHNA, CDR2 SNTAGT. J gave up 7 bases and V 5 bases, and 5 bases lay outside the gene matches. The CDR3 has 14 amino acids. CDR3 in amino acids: CASSPSGSGNEQFF. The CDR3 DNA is TGTGCCAGCAGTCCTAGCGGGAGCGGAAATGAGCAGTTCTTC.

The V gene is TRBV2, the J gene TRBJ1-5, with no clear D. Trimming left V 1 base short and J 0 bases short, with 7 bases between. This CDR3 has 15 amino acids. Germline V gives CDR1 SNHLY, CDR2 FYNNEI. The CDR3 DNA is TGTGCCAGCAGTGAAGGGCGGTATAGCAATCAGCCCCAGCATTTT. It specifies CASSEGRYSNQPQHF.

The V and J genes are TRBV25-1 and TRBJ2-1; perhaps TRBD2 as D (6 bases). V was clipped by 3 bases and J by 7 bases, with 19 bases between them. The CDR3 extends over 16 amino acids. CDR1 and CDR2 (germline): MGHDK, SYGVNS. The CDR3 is CASSDPAGRGRNEQFF. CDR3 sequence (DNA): TGTGCCAGCAGTGACCCTGCGGGGAGAGGGCGGAATGAGCAGTTCTTC.

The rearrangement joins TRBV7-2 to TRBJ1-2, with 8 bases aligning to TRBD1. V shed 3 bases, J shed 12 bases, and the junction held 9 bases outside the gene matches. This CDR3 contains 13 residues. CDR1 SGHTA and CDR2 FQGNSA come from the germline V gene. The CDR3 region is CASSFFTDRVDTF. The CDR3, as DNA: TGTGCCAGCAGCTTTTTCACGGACAGGGTCGACACCTTC.

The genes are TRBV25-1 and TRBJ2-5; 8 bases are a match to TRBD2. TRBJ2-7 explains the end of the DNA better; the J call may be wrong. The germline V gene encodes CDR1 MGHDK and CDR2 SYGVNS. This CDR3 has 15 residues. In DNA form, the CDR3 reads TGTGCCAGCAGTGAATACGGCACTAGCGGATACGAGCAGTACTTC. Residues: CASSEYGTSGYEQYF.

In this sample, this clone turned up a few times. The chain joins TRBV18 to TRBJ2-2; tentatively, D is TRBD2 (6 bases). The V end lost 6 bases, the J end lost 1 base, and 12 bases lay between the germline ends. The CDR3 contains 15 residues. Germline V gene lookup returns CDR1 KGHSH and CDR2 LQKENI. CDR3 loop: CASSLDYRNTGELFF. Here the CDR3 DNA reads TGTGCCAGCTCCCTGGACTACCGGAACACCGGGGAGCTGTTTTTT.

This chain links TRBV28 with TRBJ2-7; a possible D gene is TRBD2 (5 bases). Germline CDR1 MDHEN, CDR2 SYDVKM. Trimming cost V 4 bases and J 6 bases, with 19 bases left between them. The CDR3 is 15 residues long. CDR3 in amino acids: CASSSVGSGGLEQYF. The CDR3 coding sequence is TGTGCCAGCAGTTCCGTGGGCAGCGGTGGGCTCGAGCAGTACTTC.

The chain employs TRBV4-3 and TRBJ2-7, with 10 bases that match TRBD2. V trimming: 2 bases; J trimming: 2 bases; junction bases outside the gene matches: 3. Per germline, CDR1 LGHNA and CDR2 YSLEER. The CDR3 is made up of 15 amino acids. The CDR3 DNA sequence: TGCGCCAGCAGCCAACAAGCGGGAGGGCCCTACGAGCAGTACTTC. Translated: CASSQQAGGPYEQYF.

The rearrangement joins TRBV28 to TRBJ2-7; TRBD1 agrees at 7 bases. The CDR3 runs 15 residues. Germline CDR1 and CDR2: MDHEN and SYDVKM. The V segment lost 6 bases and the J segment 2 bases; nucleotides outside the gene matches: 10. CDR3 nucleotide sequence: TGTGCCAGCAGACCTGACAGGGACCGACCCTACGAGCAGTACTTC. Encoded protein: CASRPDRDRPYEQYF.

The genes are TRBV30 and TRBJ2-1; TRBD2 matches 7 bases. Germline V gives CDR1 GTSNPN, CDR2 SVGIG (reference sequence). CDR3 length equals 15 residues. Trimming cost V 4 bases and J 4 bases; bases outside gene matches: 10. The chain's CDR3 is CAWKGGRGRYNEQFF. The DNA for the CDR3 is TGTGCCTGGAAGGGAGGGCGGGGTCGATACAATGAGCAGTTCTTC.

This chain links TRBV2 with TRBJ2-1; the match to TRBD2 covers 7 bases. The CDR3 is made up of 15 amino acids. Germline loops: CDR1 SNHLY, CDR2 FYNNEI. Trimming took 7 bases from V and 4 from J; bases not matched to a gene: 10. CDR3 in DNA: TGTGCCAGCAACTTAGGAGCTAGCGGATACAATGAGCAGTTCTTC. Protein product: CASNLGASGYNEQFF.

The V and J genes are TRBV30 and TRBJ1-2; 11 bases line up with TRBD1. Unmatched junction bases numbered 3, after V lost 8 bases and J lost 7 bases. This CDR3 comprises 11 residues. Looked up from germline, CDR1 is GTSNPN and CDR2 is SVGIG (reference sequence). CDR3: CARTGGSGYTF. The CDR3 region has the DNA TGTGCCCGGACAGGGGGCAGTGGCTACACCTTC.

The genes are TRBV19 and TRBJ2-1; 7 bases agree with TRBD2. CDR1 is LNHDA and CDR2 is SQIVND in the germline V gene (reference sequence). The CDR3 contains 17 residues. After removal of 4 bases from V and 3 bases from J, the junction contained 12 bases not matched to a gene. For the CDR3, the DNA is TGTGCCAGTAGTACCGGTTTAGGCGGGGGAGACTACAATGAGCAGTTCTTC. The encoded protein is CASSTGLGGGDYNEQFF.

The CDR3 nucleotides are TGTGCCAGCAGTCAGACTCCGAGCTCTGGAAACACCATATATTTT. Its protein is CASSQTPSSGNTIYF. V usage is TRBV9 and J usage is TRBJ1-3; D is undetermined. CDR1 is SGDLS, CDR2 YYNGEE, per germline. CDR3 length equals 15 residues. Trimming removed 5 bases from V and 0 bases from J, with 12 bases in between. The full variable domain, its missing parts supplied by reference TRBV9 and TRBJ1-3, is DSGVTQTPKHLITATGQRVTLRCSPRSGDLSVYWYQQSLDQGLQFLIQYYNGEERAKGNILERFSAQQFPDLHSELNLSSLELGDSALYFCASSQTPSSGNTIYFGEGSWLTVV.

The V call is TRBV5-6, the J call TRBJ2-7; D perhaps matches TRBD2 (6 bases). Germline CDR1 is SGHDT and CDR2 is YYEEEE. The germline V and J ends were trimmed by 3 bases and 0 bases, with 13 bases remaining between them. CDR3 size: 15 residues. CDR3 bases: TGTGCCAGCAGCTCGACTGGGAGGAGCTCCTACGAGCAGTACTTC. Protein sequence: CASSSTGRSSYEQYF.

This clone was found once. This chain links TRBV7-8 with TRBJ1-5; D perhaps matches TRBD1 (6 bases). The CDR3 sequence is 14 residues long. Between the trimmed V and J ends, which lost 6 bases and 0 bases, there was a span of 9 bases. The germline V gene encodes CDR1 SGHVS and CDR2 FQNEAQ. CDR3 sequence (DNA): TGTGCCAGCAGTAGGGGACATAGCAATCAGCCCCAGCATTTT. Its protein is CASSRGHSNQPQHF.